This TCR beta chain was recovered during a study of immune heterogeneity within non-small cell lung tumors. Amplification of the TCR beta CDR3 was achieved through multiplex PCR with 32 V and 13 J primers. Each CDR3 protein gets one entry after TCRdb re-called the multiplex PCR reads with MiXCR. The sample has more than 9,500 distinct CDR3 sequences; 30% to 35% are singletons. This clonotype was detected only a few times. Bulk tumor genomic DNA (about 600 ng per sample) served as template. During surgery, several far-apart biopsies were obtained from every primary tumor. Untreated, newly diagnosed non-small cell lung cancer patients underwent curative surgery. This CDR3 has 16 residues. The trim removed 1 base at V and 7 bases at J, leaving 7 bases unmatched. Germline values: CDR1 SGHNT, CDR2 YYREEE (reference sequence).

The V gene is TRBV5-4, the J gene TRBJ2-1, with 11 bases that match TRBD1. Sequences were obtained from lung tumor tissue. This TCR was recovered from a man in his fifties or sixties with non-small cell lung cancer. In DNA form, the CDR3 reads TGTGCCAGCAGCTTGCCCGTGGGACAGGGGGTGAATGAGCAGTTCTTC. Protein product: CASSLPVGQGVNEQFF.